This entry describes one TCR beta chain. Its antigen is not known. Germline CDR1 and CDR2: SGHNT and YYREEE (reference sequence). J lost 0 bases, V lost 4 bases, and 8 bases had no gene match. This CDR3 contains 16 residues. Using immunoSEQ multiplex PCR, the repertoire was profiled, and TCRdb retains in-frame clones only, with some absent. The sample has 500,000 or so clones, approximately 92% seen once. This sample stems from a study of Ad26.COV2.S vaccination and SARS-CoV-2 variants. Study background: Sample donor was a member of the COV1001 Ad26.COV2.S trial arm. Once, or twice with 56 days between doses, Ad26.COV2.S was given intramuscularly.

Study results and limitations: Possibly, TCR breadth and depth analyses underestimated total T cell responses. Recipients given vaccine exceeded placebo recipients in spike-specific TCR breadth.

Treatment noted: 19 received Ad26.COV2.S at low or high dose, single or two shots; 5 received placebo; per-sample allocation not given. At day 63 after the first vaccine or placebo injection, samples were drawn. The sequence derives from a person aged 18-60 years who received the Ad26.COV2.S COVID-19 vaccine or a placebo. Specimen: peripheral blood, collected in a trial of Ad26.COV2.S vaccine versus placebo. This chain uses TRBV5-4 with TRBJ2-3; 7 nucleotides agree with TRBD2. The CDR3 DNA reads as TGTGCCAGCAGCACGACCAGCGGGATTAGCACAGATACGCAGTATTTT. Protein sequence: CASSTTSGISTDTQYF.